This TCR beta chain came from a study of post-analysis software for immune sequencing data. Study observations and caveats: TRBV segments more frequent in patients than in controls numbered several and included TRBV5-6, TRBV5-1 and TRBV20-1.

Prepared libraries of TCR beta cDNA carried unique molecular identifiers. In TCRdb, the PCR reads were re-called with MiXCR into one record per CDR3 protein. The data show about 540,000 distinct CDR3 sequences, about a third seen once. The CDR3 extends over 12 amino acids. Trimming took off 4 bases at V and 4 bases at J, with 7 bases between the two ends. CDR1 is MDHEN, CDR2 SYDVKM, per germline. In its sample, this clonotype was seen many times. Its antigen is undetermined. The genes are TRBV28 and TRBJ1-2; no definite D call. The sample consisted of blood. This clonotype was obtained from a girl between 2 and 17 years old with multiple sclerosis. For the CDR3, the DNA is TGTGCCAGCAGTTCCCAGTTCTATGGCTACACCTTC. It yields the protein CASSSQFYGYTF.